Listed below are T cell receptor beta chains from one sample, sequenced in a study of shared clonotypes between healthy human individuals. Clones were sequenced by immunoSEQ multiplex PCR, and TCRdb holds only the in-frame ones, with some missing. The sample includes 2.5 million or so clones, roughly 92% seen only once; the top ten take over 0.12%. The sample consisted of naive CD4+ T cells sorted from blood. All receptors derive from a man younger than 35 in good health. Each CDR3 is given with its conserved first and last residue. A D gene is named only where the DNA matches it firmly. Clone size, where shown, is once, few, many, or a class for clones that have expanded.

TRBJ1-6 | . | TRBV6-1 | . | TGTGCCAGCAGAGGGGAGGTGCGTTCACCCCTCCACTTT | CASRGEVRSPLHF
TRBJ1-3 | . | TRBV6-5 | . | TGTGCCAGCAGTTACGGCCAGGGCTTCGGAAACACCATATATTTT | CASSYGQGFGNTIYF
TRBJ1-4 | . | TRBV10-3 | . | TGTGCCATCAGGTCCTCAGCCGCAACTAATGAAAAACTGTTTTTT | CAIRSSAATNEKLFF
TRBJ2-7 | . | TRBV5-1 | . | TGCGCCAGCAGCTGGGGTGGACAGCCCTCCTACGAGCAGTACTTC | CASSWGGQPSYEQYF
TRBJ2-5 | . | TRBV29-1 | . | TGCAGCGTTGAGGCTCGGATGGTGGAGACCCAGTACTTC | CSVEARMVETQYF
TRBJ2-2 | . | TRBV5-1 | . | TGCGCCAGCAGCGAGGGGGATAGCGCCGGGGAGCTGTTTTTT | CASSEGDSAGELFF
TRBJ2-7 | TRBD1 | TRBV5-6 | . | TGTGCCAGCAGTTCCGGGACAGGGGGCGTAGACGAGCAGTACTTC | CASSSGTGGVDEQYF
TRBJ2-3 | . | TRBV29-1 | . | TGCAGCGTTGAAGATACTTGGGCACTAGAAGCATATACGCAGTATTTT | CSVEDTWALEAYTQYF
TRBJ1-5 | TRBD1 | TRBV28 | . | TGTGCCAGCAGACGACAGGGAGATGGCAATCAGCCCCAGCATTTT | CASRRQGDGNQPQHF
TRBJ2-3 | TRBD2 | TRBV5-4 | . | TGTGCCAGCAGCTTGACCGGAGAACGGGGGGGCCCAGATACGCAGTATTTT | CASSLTGERGGPDTQYF
TRBJ2-2 | . | TRBV19 | . | TGTGCCAGTAGTATCATGCGGGCTAACACCGGGGAGCTGTTTTTT | CASSIMRANTGELFF
TRBJ1-4 | TRBD1 | TRBV7-9 | . | TGTGCCAGCAGCAAGACAGGGAATAATGAAAAACTGTTTTTT | CASSKTGNNEKLFF
TRBJ1-2 | . | TRBV30 | . | TGTGCCTGGAGAACTTCCATAATGTACACCTTC | CAWRTSIMYTF
TRBJ2-2 | . | TRBV6-5 | . | TGTGCCAGCACCCCCGCAGGGTATGGGACCGGGGAGCTGTTTTTT | CASTPAGYGTGELFF
TRBJ1-6 | . | TRBV5-6 | . | TGTGCCAGCAGCTTGTTGACAGTTAATTCACCCCTCCACTTT | CASSLLTVNSPLHF
TRBJ2-3 | TRBD2 | TRBV6-4 | . | TGTGCCAGCAGCCCCTGGAGCGGGGGAGGCACAGATACGCAGTATTTT | CASSPWSGGGTDTQYF
TRBJ2-7 | . | TRBV9 | . | TGTGCCAGCAGCGTAGGGACGGTGACCTACGAGCAGTACTTC | CASSVGTVTYEQYF
TRBJ2-2 | TRBD1 | TRBV2 | . | TGTGCCAGCATTAAGGACAGGGGAAGGACCGGGGAGCTGTTTTTT | CASIKDRGRTGELFF
TRBJ2-7 | . | TRBV30 | . | TGTGCCTGGAACCTCTCGGGACGAGGTCGATACGAGCAGTACTTC | CAWNLSGRGRYEQYF
TRBJ1-4 | . | TRBV6-1 | . | TGTGCCAGCAGTGGGCCAGGGAGTAATGAAAAACTGTTTTTT | CASSGPGSNEKLFF
TRBJ1-2 | . | TRBV25-1 | . | TGTGCCAGCAGTGGATCTAACTATGGCTACACCTTC | CASSGSNYGYTF
TRBJ2-5 | . | TRBV4-2 | . | TGTGCCAGCAGCCAAGAAGGTCGGGAGACCCAGTACTTC | CASSQEGRETQYF
TRBJ2-2 | . | TRBV7-6 | . | TGTGCCAGCACCTCCCCCAGCGAGGGCGGGGAGCTGTTTTTT | CASTSPSEGGELFF
TRBJ2-7 | . | TRBV30 | once | TGTGCCTGGAGTGTACGTAGGGGGTCCTACGAGCAGTACTTC | CAWSVRRGSYEQYF
TRBJ2-7 | TRBD2 | TRBV27 | once | TGTGCCAGCAGTTTATACCGGCTAGCGGGAGCGGAGTACTTC | CASSLYRLAGAEYF
TRBJ2-1 | TRBD2 | TRBV28 | . | TGTGCCAGCAGGTCCGGACTAGCGGGGTGGAACGAGCAGTTCTTC | CASRSGLAGWNEQFF
TRBJ2-7 | TRBD2 | TRBV6-6 | . | TGTGCCAGCACCGTGACTAGCGGGAATTACGAGCAGTACTTC | CASTVTSGNYEQYF
TRBJ2-5 | TRBD1 | TRBV18 | once | TGTGCCAGCTCACGCGACAGGGGCCAAGAGACCCAGTACTTC | CASSRDRGQETQYF
TRBJ2-1 | TRBD2 | TRBV7-2 | once | TGTGCCAGCAGCTCCCCCGGGACTAGCGGGAGGCTGAATGAGCAGTTCTTC | CASSSPGTSGRLNEQFF
TRBJ1-2 | . | TRBV28 | . | TGTGCCAGCAGTTTAAGGTACAGGTCCCCCGAAAACTATGGCTACACCTTC | CASSLRYRSPENYGYTF
TRBJ2-7 | TRBD2 | TRBV11-2 | . | TGTGCCAGCAGCCCTACTAGCGGGAGGGAGTACGAGCAGTACTTC | CASSPTSGREYEQYF
TRBJ2-7 | TRBD1 | TRBV28 | . | TGTGCCAGCAGTTCCCAGGGACAGAGAAATTACGAGCAGTACTTC | CASSSQGQRNYEQYF
TRBJ2-1 | TRBD2 | TRBV7-2 | . | TGTGCCAGCAGCTTAAGTTCGACTAGCGGGACGGGGAGGAATGAGCAGTTCTTC | CASSLSSTSGTGRNEQFF
TRBJ1-5 | . | TRBV28 | . | TGTGCCAGCAGTTCTAACGGTGTCCCGGGCGGCCAGCCCCAGCATTTT | CASSSNGVPGGQPQHF
TRBJ2-1 | TRBD2 | TRBV7-2 | . | TGTGCCAGCAGCTTAGGTAGCGGGATAGGCTATGAGCAGTTCTTC | CASSLGSGIGYEQFF
TRBJ2-3 | . | TRBV7-9 | . | TGTGCCAGCAAAGGCACAGGGCAGAGCACAGATACGCAGTATTTT | CASKGTGQSTDTQYF
TRBJ2-2 | TRBD1 | TRBV5-1 | . | TGCGCCAGCAGCGTGGGACAGGTTAACACCGGGGAGCTGTTTTTT | CASSVGQVNTGELFF
TRBJ2-6 | . | TRBV11-2 | . | TGTGCCAGCAGCCTTAGTCGGGCCAACGTCCTGACTTTC | CASSLSRANVLTF
TRBJ2-5 | TRBD1 | TRBV7-2 | . | TGTGCCAGCAGCTCCCAGGTGACAGGGATGGAGACCCAGTACTTC | CASSSQVTGMETQYF
TRBJ2-3 | TRBD2 | TRBV10-2 | . | TGCGCCAGCAGTTTAGGTAGCGGGGGCGCAGATACGCAGTATTTT | CASSLGSGGADTQYF
TRBJ2-2 | TRBD1 | TRBV5-4 | . | TGTGCCAGCAGCTTGGCGCGGACAGGGGGTTATAGCGGGGAGCTGTTTTTT | CASSLARTGGYSGELFF
TRBJ2-7 | . | TRBV5-5 | . | TGTGCCAGCAGAGGGGGTTGGACCCCCCAAAAAGAGCAGTACTTC | CASRGGWTPQKEQYF
TRBJ1-1 | . | TRBV25-1 | few | TGTGCCAGCAGAGCAACAGGGATATCGAACACTGAAGCTTTCTTT | CASRATGISNTEAFF
TRBJ2-1 | TRBD1 | TRBV7-2 | . | TGTGCCAGCAGCGTAGGACAGGGCTCGGGTGAGCAGTTCTTC | CASSVGQGSGEQFF
TRBJ2-7 | TRBD1 | TRBV14 | few | TGTGCCAGCAGCCAGGCGCCAGGGGGATCCTACGAGCAGTACTTC | CASSQAPGGSYEQYF
TRBJ2-3 | TRBD2 | TRBV10-3 | . | TGTGCCATCAGTGAGGGGGGGGGTACGCAGTATTTT | CAISEGGGTQYF
TRBJ2-7 | . | TRBV27 | . | TGTGCCAGCAGTTTATATGGTTACGAGCAGTACTTC | CASSLYGYEQYF